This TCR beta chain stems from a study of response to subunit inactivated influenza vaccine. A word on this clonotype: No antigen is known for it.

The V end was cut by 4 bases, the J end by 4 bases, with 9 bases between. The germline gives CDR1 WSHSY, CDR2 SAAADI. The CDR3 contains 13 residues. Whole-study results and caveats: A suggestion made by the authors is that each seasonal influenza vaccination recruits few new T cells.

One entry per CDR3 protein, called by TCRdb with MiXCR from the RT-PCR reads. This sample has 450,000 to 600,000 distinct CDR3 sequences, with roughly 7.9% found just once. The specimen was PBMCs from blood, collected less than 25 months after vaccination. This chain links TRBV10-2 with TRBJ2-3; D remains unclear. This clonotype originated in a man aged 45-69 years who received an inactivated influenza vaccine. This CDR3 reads CASSGGTADTQYF. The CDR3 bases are TGCGCCAGCAGTGGGGGTACAGCAGATACGCAGTATTTT.